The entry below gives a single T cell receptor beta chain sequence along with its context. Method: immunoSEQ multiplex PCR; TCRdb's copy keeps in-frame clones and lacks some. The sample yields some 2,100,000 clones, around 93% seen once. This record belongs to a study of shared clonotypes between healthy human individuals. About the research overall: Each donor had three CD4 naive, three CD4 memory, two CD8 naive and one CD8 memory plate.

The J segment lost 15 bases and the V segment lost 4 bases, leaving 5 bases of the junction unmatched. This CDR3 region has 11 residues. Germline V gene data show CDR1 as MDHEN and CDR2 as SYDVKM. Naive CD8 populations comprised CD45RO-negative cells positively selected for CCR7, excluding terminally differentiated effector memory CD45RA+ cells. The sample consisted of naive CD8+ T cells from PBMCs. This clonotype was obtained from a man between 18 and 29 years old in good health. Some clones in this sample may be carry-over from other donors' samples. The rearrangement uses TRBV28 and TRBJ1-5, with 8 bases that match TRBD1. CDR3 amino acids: CASSSDRDGHF. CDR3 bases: TGTGCCAGCAGTTCGGACAGGGATGGGCATTTT.